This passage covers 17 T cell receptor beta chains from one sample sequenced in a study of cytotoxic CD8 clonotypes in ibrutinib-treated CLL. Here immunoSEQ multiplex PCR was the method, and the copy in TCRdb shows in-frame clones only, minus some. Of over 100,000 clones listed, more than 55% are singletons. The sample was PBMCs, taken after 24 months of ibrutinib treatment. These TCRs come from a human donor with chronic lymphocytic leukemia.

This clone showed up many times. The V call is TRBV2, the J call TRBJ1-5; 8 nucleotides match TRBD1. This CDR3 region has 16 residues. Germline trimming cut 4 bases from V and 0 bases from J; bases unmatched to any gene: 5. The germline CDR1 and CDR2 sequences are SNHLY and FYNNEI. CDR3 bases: TGTGCCAGCAGTGTCTCGACAGGGGTTAGCAATCAGCCCCAGCATTTT. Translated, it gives CASSVSTGVSNQPQHF.

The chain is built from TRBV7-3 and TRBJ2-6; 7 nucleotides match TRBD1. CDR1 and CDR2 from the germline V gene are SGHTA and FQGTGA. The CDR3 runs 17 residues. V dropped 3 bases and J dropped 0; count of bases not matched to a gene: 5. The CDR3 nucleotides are TGTGCCAGCAGCTTTTGGGACAGTTCCTCTGGGGCCAACGTCCTGACTTTC. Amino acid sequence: CASSFWDSSSGANVLTF.

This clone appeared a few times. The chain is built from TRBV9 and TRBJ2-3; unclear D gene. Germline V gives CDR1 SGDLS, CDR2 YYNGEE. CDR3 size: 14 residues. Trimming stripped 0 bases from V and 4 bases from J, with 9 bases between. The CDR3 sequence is CASSVGMSADTQYF. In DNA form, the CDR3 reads TGTGCCAGCAGCGTAGGTATGTCGGCAGATACGCAGTATTTT.

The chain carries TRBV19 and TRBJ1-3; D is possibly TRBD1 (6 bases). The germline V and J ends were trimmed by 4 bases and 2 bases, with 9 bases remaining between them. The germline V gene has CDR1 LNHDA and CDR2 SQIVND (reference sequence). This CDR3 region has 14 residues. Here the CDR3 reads CASSNGGPGNTIYF. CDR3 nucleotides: TGTGCCAGTAGTAATGGGGGGCCTGGAAACACCATATATTTT. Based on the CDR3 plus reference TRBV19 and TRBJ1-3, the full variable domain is DGGITQSPKYLFRKEGQNVTLSCEQNLNHDAMYWYRQDPGQGLRLIYYSQIVNDFQKGDIAEGYSVSREKKESFPLTVTSAQKNPTAFYLCASSNGGPGNTIYFGEGSWLTVV.

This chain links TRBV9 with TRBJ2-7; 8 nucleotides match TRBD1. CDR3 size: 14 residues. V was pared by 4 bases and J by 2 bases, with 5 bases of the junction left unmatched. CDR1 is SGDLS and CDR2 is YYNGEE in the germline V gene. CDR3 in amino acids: CASSPQGATYEQYF. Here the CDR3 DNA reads TGTGCCAGCAGCCCTCAGGGGGCCACCTACGAGCAGTACTTC.

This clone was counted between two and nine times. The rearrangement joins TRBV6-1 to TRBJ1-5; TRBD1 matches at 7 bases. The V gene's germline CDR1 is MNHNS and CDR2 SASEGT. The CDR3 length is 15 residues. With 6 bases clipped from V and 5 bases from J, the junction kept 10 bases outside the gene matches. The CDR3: CASRGRQGGYQPQHF. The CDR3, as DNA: TGTGCCAGCAGAGGCCGACAGGGAGGCTATCAGCCCCAGCATTTT.

The DNA for the CDR3 is TGTGCCAGCAGGGGGTTACTGGGATGGAGTGAGCAGTTCTTC. This sequence encodes CASRGLLGWSEQFF. The chain uses TRBV27 and TRBJ2-1; D remains ambiguous. Germline loops: CDR1 MNHEY, CDR2 SMNVEV (reference sequence). Deletions cut 6 bases from V and 9 bases from J, with 18 bases between. The CDR3 has 14 amino acids.

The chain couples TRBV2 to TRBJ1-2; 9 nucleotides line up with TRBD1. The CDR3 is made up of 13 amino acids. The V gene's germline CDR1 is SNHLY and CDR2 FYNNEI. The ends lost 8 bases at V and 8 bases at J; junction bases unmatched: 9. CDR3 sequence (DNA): TGTGCCAGCGGACCTGGACAGGGGCGCGGCTACACCTTC. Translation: CASGPGQGRGYTF.

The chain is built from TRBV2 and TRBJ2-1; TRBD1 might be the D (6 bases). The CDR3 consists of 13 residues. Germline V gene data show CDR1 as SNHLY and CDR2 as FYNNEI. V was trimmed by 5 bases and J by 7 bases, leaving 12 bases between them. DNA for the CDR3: TGTGCCAGCAGTTACAGGGCGAGGAATGAGCAGTTCTTC. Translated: CASSYRARNEQFF. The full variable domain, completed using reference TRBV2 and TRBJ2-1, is EPEVTQTPSHQVTQMGQEVILRCVPISNHLYFYWYRQILGQKVEFLVSFYNNEISEKSEIFDDQFSVERPDGSNFTLKIRSTKLEDSAMYFCASSYRARNEQFFGPGTRLTVL.

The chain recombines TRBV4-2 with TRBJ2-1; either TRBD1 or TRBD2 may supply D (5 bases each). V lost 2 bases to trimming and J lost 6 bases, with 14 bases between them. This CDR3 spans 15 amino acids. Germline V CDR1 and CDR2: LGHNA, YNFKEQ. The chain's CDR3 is CASSQRGEQGNEQFF. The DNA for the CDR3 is TGTGCCAGCAGCCAACGGGGCGAGCAAGGCAATGAGCAGTTCTTC.

The CDR3 here is CASGGLAGGARPGHEQFF. The CDR3 region has the DNA TGTGCCAGTGGCGGACTAGCGGGGGGGGCCCGTCCAGGCCATGAGCAGTTCTTC. This chain uses TRBV19 with TRBJ2-1, with 15 bases that match TRBD2. The J segment lost 8 bases and the V segment lost 8 bases, leaving 16 bases of the junction unmatched. The CDR3 spans 18 residues. Germline values: CDR1 LNHDA, CDR2 SQIVND (reference sequence).

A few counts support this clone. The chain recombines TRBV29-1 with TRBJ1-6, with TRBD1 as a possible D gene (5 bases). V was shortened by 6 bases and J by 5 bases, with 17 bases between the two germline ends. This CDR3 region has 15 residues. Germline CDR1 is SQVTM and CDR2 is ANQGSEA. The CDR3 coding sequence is TGCAGCGTGTGCGCGCGGGACTGTGATAATTCACCCCTCCACTTT. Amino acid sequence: CSVCARDCDNSPLHF.

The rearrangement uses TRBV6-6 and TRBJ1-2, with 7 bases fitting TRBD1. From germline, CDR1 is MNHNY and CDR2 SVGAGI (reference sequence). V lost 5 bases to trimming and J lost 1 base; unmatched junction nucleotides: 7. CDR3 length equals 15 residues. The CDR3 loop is CASSHYRQGNYGYTF. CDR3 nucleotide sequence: TGTGCCAGCAGTCACTACCGACAGGGTAACTATGGCTACACCTTC.

The CDR3 DNA follows: TGTGCCAGCAGCGTACCCGGGATTGATGAAAAACTGTTTTTT. It codes for CASSVPGIDEKLFF. J is TRBJ1-4 and V is TRBV9; no clear D gene. Looked up from germline, CDR1 is SGDLS and CDR2 is YYNGEE. Trimming stripped 1 base from V and 6 bases from J, with 10 bases between. CDR3 length: 14 amino acids.

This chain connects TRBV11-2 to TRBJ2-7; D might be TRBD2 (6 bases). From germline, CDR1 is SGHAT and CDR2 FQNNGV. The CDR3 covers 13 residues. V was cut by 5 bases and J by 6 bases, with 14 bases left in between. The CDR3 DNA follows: TGTGCCAGCAGCCTGAGGAGCGGGCTCGAGCAGTACTTC. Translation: CASSLRSGLEQYF.

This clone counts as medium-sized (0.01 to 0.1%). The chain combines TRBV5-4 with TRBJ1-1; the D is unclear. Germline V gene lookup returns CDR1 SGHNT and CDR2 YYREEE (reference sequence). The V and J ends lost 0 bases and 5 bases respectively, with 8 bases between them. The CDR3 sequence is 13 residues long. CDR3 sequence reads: CASSLGWVTEAFF. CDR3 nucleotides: TGTGCCAGCAGCTTGGGATGGGTTACTGAAGCTTTCTTT.

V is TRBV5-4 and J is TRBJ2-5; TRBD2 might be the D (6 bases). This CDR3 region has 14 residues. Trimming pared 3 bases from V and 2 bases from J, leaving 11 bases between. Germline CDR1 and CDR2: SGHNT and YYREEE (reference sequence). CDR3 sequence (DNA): TGTGCCAGCAGCTCCGCGGGGACTCAAGAGACCCAGTACTTC. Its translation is CASSSAGTQETQYF.